These T cell receptor beta chains were read from a single sample in a study of blood T cell repertoires in COVID-19. Generated by immunoSEQ multiplex PCR, the TCRdb table keeps only in-frame clones and is missing some. The sample contains about 230,000 clones, 70% to 90% of which appear only once. The sequenced sample was peripheral blood. The receptors were sampled from a man aged 35 to 55 with acute or convalescent COVID-19. The CDR3 runs from the conserved cysteine through the conserved F or W. Some rows have no size entry. The others give once, few or many, or a class for an expanded clone.

>-|15|TRBJ1-2|TRBV7-2
CASRPSGGTNYGYTF
>-|13|TRBJ2-5|TRBV13
CASSLDTQETQYF
>-|16|TRBJ2-5|TRBV11-2
CASSLGAGADKETQYF
>-|13|TRBJ1-5|TRBV13
CASSATGTQPQHF
>-|13|TRBJ2-4|TRBV6-6
CASSEISGGYLYF
>once|16|TRBJ2-6|TRBV5-6
CASRWDSGRGANVLTF
>-|15|TRBJ1-5|TRBV19
CASSSGQGWNQPQHF
>few|16|TRBJ1-6|TRBV30
CAWSGGEYSYNSPLHF
>-|15|TRBJ1-2|TRBV11-2
CASSLQQGFGYGYTF
>-|15|TRBJ2-1|TRBV12-5
CASGLGLAGVNEQFF
>-|16|TRBJ1-5|TRBV24-1
CATSDSQWGGGQPQHF
>-|13|TRBJ1-6|TRBV5-1
CASGGGNGSPLHF
>many|15|TRBJ1-2|TRBV6-2/TRBV6-3
CASSDRQGVTYGYTF
>-|16|TRBJ2-3|TRBV2
CASSTEDITSTDTQYF
>-|13|TRBJ1-2|TRBV19
CASSIGQDYGYTF
>-|15|TRBJ2-5|TRBV5-5
CASSSRTGGWETQYF
>-|15|TRBJ2-7|TRBV2
CASGPAGELAYEQYF
>-|13|TRBJ2-5|TRBV5-1
CASSKAAEETQYF
>-|13|TRBJ2-5|TRBV11-2
CASRHPGKETQYF
>-|16|TRBJ1-3|TRBV5-1
CASSLEGQGTGNTIYF
>-|15|TRBJ1-2|TRBV5-4
CASSLRGQGWYGYTF
>once|13|TRBJ2-5|TRBV3-1/TRBV3-2
CASNQGGRETQYF
>-|17|TRBJ2-3|TRBV5-6
CASSDTGKVSGTDTQYF
>-|14|TRBJ2-1|TRBV7-2
CASSFGLALDEQFF
>-|13|TRBJ2-3|TRBV29-1
CSVRRGGTDTQYF
>-|14|TRBJ1-1|TRBV3-1/TRBV3-2
CASSQEGGGQMAFF
>-|15|TRBJ2-7|TRBV18
CASSTGQQSSYEQYF
>-|13|TRBJ1-6|TRBV11-2
CASSLRENSPLHF
>-|15|TRBJ1-1|TRBV6-5
CASIIPGGRNTEAFF
>-|13|TRBJ1-1|TRBV7-3
CASSLPDRAEAFF
>-|15|TRBJ1-1|TRBV27
CASSLYPHGQAEAFF
>-|13|TRBJ1-5|TRBV11-2
CASSLVVNQPQHF
>-|16|TRBJ2-1|TRBV12-1
CASSLQCGQGCNEQFF
>-|14|TRBJ2-1|TRBV9
CASDAGGGRNEQFF
>-|14|TRBJ1-5|TRBV2
CASRAQGQNQPQHF
>-|13|TRBJ2-1|TRBV5-1
CASRDFSYNEQFF
>few|13|TRBJ2-3|TRBV18
CASSTREADTQYF
>-|14|TRBJ1-2|TRBV6-4
CASSIGQGPLGYTF
>once|13|TRBJ2-6|TRBV6-5
CASISSGANVLTF
>-|13|TRBJ1-2|TRBV6-2/TRBV6-3
CASSKAGGYGYTF